This entry describes one TCR beta chain. Its antigen remains unidentified. The data were taken from a study of CXCR3-negative and CXCR3-positive naive CD8 T cells. Study results and caveats: Higher TRB CDR3 hydrophobicity marked CXCR3-positive naive cells relative to CXCR3-negative naive cells. Similar TRBV-TRBJ gene usage was seen in naive CXCR3-negative and CXCR3-positive cells, but not in memory cells.

The V gene's germline CDR1 is SGHVS and CDR2 FNYEAQ. The CDR3 is made up of 14 amino acids. Phenotypically, naive CD8+ T cells corresponded to CD45RO-CCR7+CD27+CD95-. 5' RACE that incorporated UMI labels was used to prepare the TRB cDNA libraries. For each CDR3 protein, TCRdb gives one entry from its re-call of the 5' RACE reads, without DNA. The sample data list some 130,000 distinct CDR3 sequences. Sequenced input: naive CXCR3- CD8+ T cells from blood. Subset reported: CD45RO-CCR7+CD27+CD95- naive CD8+ T cells lacking CXCR3 (TNR3-). This clonotype was sampled from a human donor in good health. Some clones in this sample may be carry-over from other donors' samples. The V call is TRBV7-6, the J call TRBJ2-7; the TCRdb call, TRBD1, lacks DNA for checking. This CDR3 is CASSPPGISYEQYF.